The clone carrying this T cell receptor (beta chain) turned up a few times. Its antigen is unknown. The CDR3 covers 12 residues. J was trimmed by 7 bases and V by 6 bases; bases with no gene match: 6. Germline loops: CDR1 DFQATT, CDR2 SNEGSKA (reference sequence). The source of the sample is a study of blood T cells in healthy people across ages. Study-level background: Per two T cells, about one barcoded beta molecule was captured through template switching.

Combining a sample-barcoded 5' primer with a J-beta primer mix, a second PCR ran for about 7 to 12 cycles. Each CDR3 protein is one row after TCRdb ran MiXCR on the 5' RACE reads. The sample yields hundreds of thousands of distinct CDR3 sequences, 20% to 25% seen once. Study results and caveats: Per million T cells, TCR beta diversity dropped about linearly as age rose.

The same sample was also used in a study of T cells of mothers and their children. As that study records: Slightly higher, non-significant overlap characterized related mother-child pairs relative to unrelated pairs.

The receptor's source is a boy aged 5-17 years in good health. Sequencing used blood. The chain employs TRBV20-1 and TRBJ2-4; 7 bases are shared with TRBD2. In nucleotides, the CDR3 is TGCAGTGCCCCGCGGGGAGGGAACATTCAGTACTTC. Protein sequence: CSAPRGGNIQYF.